Below, 30 T cell receptor beta chains from the same sample are listed, as sequenced in a study of blood T cell repertoires in COVID-19. Produced via immunoSEQ multiplex PCR; TCRdb's table is partial and in-frame only. The table lists 210,000 or so clones, roughly four fifths of them singletons. Specimen: peripheral blood. Source of these receptors: a woman in her seventies with active or convalescent COVID-19.

V and J are TRBV28 and TRBJ2-3, with a weak D call TRBD1 (6 bases). Germline V gives CDR1 MDHEN, CDR2 SYDVKM. CDR3 size: 16 residues. Trimming removed 5 bases from V and 4 bases from J, with 19 bases in between. CDR3 bases: TGTGCCAGCAGTGTTCCATCAGGGGAAAGGTCAGATACGCAGTATTTT. It yields the protein CASSVPSGERSDTQYF. The variable domain in full, completed from reference TRBV28 and TRBJ2-3, reads DVKVTQSSRYLVKRTGEKVFLECVQDMDHENMFWYRQDPGLGLRLIYFSYDVKMKEKGDIPEGYSVSREKKERFSLILESASTNQTSMYLCASSVPSGERSDTQYFGPGTRLTVL.

This sequence joins TRBV18 and TRBJ2-3; D ambiguous. Germline-derived CDR1 and CDR2 are KGHSH and LQKENI. This CDR3 spans 15 amino acids. V was clipped by 0 bases and J by 0 bases, with 7 bases between them. The CDR3 region has the DNA TGTGCCAGCTCACCACCCTTTCCCAGCACAGATACGCAGTATTTT. It codes for CASSPPFPSTDTQYF.

This clone was detected only once. The chain recombines TRBV9 with TRBJ1-1, with a possible D match to TRBD1 (6 bases). Between the trimmed V and J ends, which lost 4 bases and 1 base, there was a span of 14 bases. Germline CDR1 SGDLS, CDR2 YYNGEE. The CDR3 is 15 residues long. CDR3 residues: CASSPTPGANTEAFF. The CDR3 DNA is TGTGCCAGCAGCCCCACCCCAGGGGCGAACACTGAAGCTTTCTTT.

The chain has TRBV5-5 and TRBJ2-7, with 8 bases fitting TRBD2. CDR3 length equals 17 residues. Losses at the gene ends were 0 bases for V and 6 bases for J; bases not matched to a gene: 14. The germline CDR1 and CDR2 sequences are SGHKS and YYEKEE (reference sequence). The CDR3 DNA reads as TGTGCCAGCAGCTTGGCCCGCACCGGGAGGGCCCCCGGCGAGCAGTACTTC. Residues: CASSLARTGRAPGEQYF.

V gene TRBV18 combines with J gene TRBJ2-7; 10 nucleotides match TRBD1. Germline V gives CDR1 KGHSH, CDR2 LQKENI. This CDR3 has 15 residues. V shed 5 bases, J shed 5 bases, and the junction held 9 bases outside the gene matches. The CDR3 spells CASSSRQGAWDEQYF. For the CDR3, the DNA is TGTGCCAGCTCATCCAGACAGGGGGCGTGGGACGAGCAGTACTTC. Based on the CDR3 plus reference TRBV18 and TRBJ2-7, the full variable domain is NAGVMQNPRHLVRRRGQEARLRCSPMKGHSHVYWYRQLPEEGLKFMVYLQKENIIDESGMPKERFSAEFPKEGPSILRIQQVVRGDSAAYFCASSSRQGAWDEQYFGPGTRLTVT.

The genes are TRBV5-4 and TRBJ2-7, with a tentative D call TRBD2 (6 bases). The V and J ends lost 4 bases and 5 bases respectively, with 13 bases between them. The CDR3 covers 13 residues. Germline CDR1 is SGHNT and CDR2 is YYREEE (reference sequence). For the CDR3, the DNA is TGTGCCAGCAGCATGGCGGGGATCGACGAGCAGTACTTC. It codes for CASSMAGIDEQYF.

The chain has TRBV5-1 and TRBJ1-5, with D hard to call. The ends were cut back, 0 bases at V and 5 bases at J, with 6 bases in the middle. The V gene's germline CDR1 is SGHRS and CDR2 YFSETQ. This CDR3 has 13 amino acids. Written as DNA, the CDR3 is TGCGCCAGCAGCTTGGTCAGTGATCAGCCCCAGCATTTT. It codes for CASSLVSDQPQHF.

The chain couples TRBV7-9 to TRBJ2-3; D gene uncertain. The germline V and J ends were trimmed by 3 bases and 3 bases, with 13 bases remaining between them. CDR1 and CDR2 from the germline V gene are SEHNR and FQNEAQ (reference sequence). The CDR3 loop spans 15 amino acids. The CDR3 DNA reads as TGTGCCAGCAGCTTCCCGTGGCAGACTACAGATACGCAGTATTTT. Translation: CASSFPWQTTDTQYF.

The chain combines TRBV2 with TRBJ2-1, with TRBD2 matching 11 bases. The CDR3 totals 16 residues. Losses at the gene ends were 7 bases for V and 9 bases for J; bases not matched to a gene: 14. Looked up from germline, CDR1 is SNHLY and CDR2 is FYNNEI. The CDR3 DNA sequence: TGTGCCAGCAAGGCTAGTAGCGGGAGGGTTATAGGTGAGCAGTTCTTC. This sequence encodes CASKASSGRVIGEQFF.

This clone was observed a single time. The chain uses TRBV5-1 and TRBJ1-3; D call uncertain. The CDR3 is 16 amino acids. Trimming pared 0 bases from V and 4 bases from J, leaving 14 bases between. Germline assignment: CDR1 SGHRS and CDR2 YFSETQ. CDR3 residues: CASSLDDILRGNTIYF. The CDR3 bases are TGCGCCAGCAGCTTGGACGACATTCTACGAGGAAACACCATATATTTT.

This clone was seen only a few times. The genes are TRBV28 and TRBJ2-7; TRBD1 aligns across 8 bases. The length of the CDR3 is 12 residues. CDR1 is MDHEN and CDR2 is SYDVKM in the germline V gene. J gave up 7 bases and V 5 bases, and 4 bases lay outside the gene matches. The CDR3 bases are TGTGCCAGCAGTGACAGGACAGGGGAGCAGTACTTC. Its translation: CASSDRTGEQYF.

The chain is built from TRBV28 and TRBJ1-5; TRBD1 aligns across 8 bases. This CDR3 spans 15 amino acids. CDR1 is MDHEN, CDR2 SYDVKM, per germline. With 6 bases clipped from V and 6 bases from J, the junction kept 10 bases outside the gene matches. CDR3: CASRPSRGRGQPQHF. The CDR3 nucleotides are TGTGCCAGCAGACCTAGCAGGGGGCGCGGTCAGCCCCAGCATTTT.

The rearrangement uses TRBV18 and TRBJ2-1; TRBD2 might be the D (6 bases). The CDR3 totals 15 residues. Germline V lookup: CDR1 KGHSH, CDR2 LQKENI. Trimming stripped 0 bases from V and 6 bases from J, with 12 bases between. In DNA form, the CDR3 reads TGTGCCAGCTCACCACCTGGCCAGGGAGGCAATGAGCAGTTCTTC. This codes for CASSPPGQGGNEQFF.

V usage is TRBV4-2 and J usage is TRBJ2-7, with TRBD2 matching 14 bases. The CDR3 has 17 residues. The junction had 4 bases not matched to a gene; V was cut back by 1 base and J by 2 bases. Germline CDR1 is LGHNA and CDR2 is YNFKEQ. The CDR3 sequence is CASSQAGLAGGAYEQYF. As DNA, the CDR3 is TGTGCCAGCAGCCAAGCCGGACTAGCGGGAGGTGCCTACGAGCAGTACTTC.

The chain carries TRBV5-6 and TRBJ2-2; TRBD2 aligns across 10 bases. Germline V gene lookup returns CDR1 SGHDT and CDR2 YYEEEE. V lost 0 bases and J lost 4; bases outside the gene matches: 3. The CDR3 sequence is 16 residues long. The CDR3 is CASSLGLAGSTGELFF. CDR3 DNA: TGTGCCAGCAGCTTGGGACTAGCGGGTTCCACCGGGGAGCTGTTTTTT.

The genes are TRBV5-1 and TRBJ1-2, with 10 bases identical to TRBD1. The junction had 11 bases not matched to a gene; V was cut back by 5 bases and J by 4 bases. The CDR3 runs to 16 residues. CDR1 is SGHRS and CDR2 is YFSETQ in the germline V gene. The CDR3 loop is CASSSGTGEGSYGYTF. The CDR3 bases are TGCGCCAGCAGTTCCGGGACAGGGGAAGGGAGCTATGGCTACACCTTC.

DNA for the CDR3: TGTGCCAGCAGCTTGCTAGGCGGGGAGCTGTTTTTT. This gives the protein CASSLLGGELFF. The rearrangement uses TRBV5-4 and TRBJ2-2; D is uncertain. CDR1 and CDR2 (germline): SGHNT, YYREEE (reference sequence). This CDR3 is built from 12 residues. Trimming took 1 base from V and 7 from J, leaving 5 bases between them.

The chain couples TRBV5-1 to TRBJ2-1; 7 bases are a match to TRBD2. This CDR3 contains 15 residues. Unmatched junction bases numbered 5, after V lost 3 bases and J lost 2 bases. Looked up from germline, CDR1 is SGHRS and CDR2 is YFSETQ. CDR3 protein: CASSSLSGTYNEQFF. The CDR3 coding sequence is TGCGCCAGCAGCTCCTTAAGCGGGACCTACAATGAGCAGTTCTTC.

This chain joins TRBV27 and TRBJ2-7; TRBD2 is a possible D gene (5 bases). This CDR3 has 17 amino acids. Germline values: CDR1 MNHEY, CDR2 SMNVEV (reference sequence). V lost 5 bases and J lost 4, with 24 bases in between. The CDR3 DNA sequence: TGTGCCAGCAGTCCAATGGTGCAGACGGGGAAAGGTTACGAGCAGTACTTC. This codes for CASSPMVQTGKGYEQYF.

This clone was seen a few times. The chain is built from TRBV4-1 and TRBJ2-7; 13 bases align to TRBD2. V dropped 0 bases and J dropped 3; count of bases not matched to a gene: 5. The CDR3 spans 17 residues. Germline CDR1 and CDR2: MGHRA and YSYEKL. The CDR3, as DNA: TGCGCCAGCAGCCAAGATAGACTAGCGGGAGGTCTCTACGAGCAGTACTTC. Protein product: CASSQDRLAGGLYEQYF.

This clone was detected only a few times. The chain carries TRBV7-9 and TRBJ1-6, with D possibly TRBD1 on 5 matching bases. With 5 bases removed from V and 9 bases from J, the gap between germline ends came to 17 bases. The CDR3 extends over 15 amino acids. CDR1 is SEHNR and CDR2 is FQNEAQ in the germline V gene (reference sequence). The CDR3 reads CASSPPTGVGSPLHF. As DNA, the CDR3 is TGTGCCAGCAGCCCGCCCACGGGGGTAGGTTCACCCCTCCACTTT.

This clone was picked up one time. The CDR3 DNA is TGTGCCAGCTCACCATCCAGACAGGGGCGCACTGAAGCTTTCTTT. This sequence encodes CASSPSRQGRTEAFF. The rearrangement uses TRBV18 and TRBJ1-1, with 8 bases matching TRBD1. CDR3 length equals 15 residues. V shed 2 bases, J shed 4 bases, and the junction held 6 bases outside the gene matches. Germline CDR1 KGHSH, CDR2 LQKENI.

The V gene is TRBV28, the J gene TRBJ1-5, with TRBD1 matching over 11 bases. This CDR3 contains 17 residues. Germline CDR1 is MDHEN and CDR2 is SYDVKM. The ends lost 1 base at V and 4 bases at J; junction bases unmatched: 6. Here the CDR3 DNA reads TGTGCCAGCAGTTTATTTCGGGGGACAGGGGGGAATCAGCCCCAGCATTTT. It is translated as CASSLFRGTGGNQPQHF.

The chain has TRBV5-4 and TRBJ2-7; 7 positions agree with TRBD2. This CDR3 has 17 residues. Per germline, CDR1 SGHNT and CDR2 YYREEE (reference sequence). The ends lost 4 bases at V and 3 bases at J; junction bases unmatched: 16. This CDR3 is CASSQPSGSLRNYEQYF. The CDR3, as DNA: TGTGCCAGCAGCCAACCTAGCGGTTCTCTCAGAAACTACGAGCAGTACTTC.

This clone was found once. The CDR3 sequence: CASGSGTSDEQYF. CDR3 DNA: TGCGCCAGCGGTAGTGGGACTAGCGACGAGCAGTACTTC. The rearrangement joins TRBV5-1 to TRBJ2-7; 10 bases line up with TRBD2. Germline V gives CDR1 SGHRS, CDR2 YFSETQ. The J segment lost 5 bases and the V segment lost 7 bases, leaving 6 bases of the junction unmatched. The CDR3 runs 13 residues.

J is TRBJ1-5 and V is TRBV7-3, with unresolved D. Trimming took 5 bases from V and 7 from J, leaving 12 bases between them. Germline CDR1 and CDR2: SGHTA and FQGTGA. The CDR3 runs to 13 residues. The CDR3 protein is CASSAGVGQPQHF. In nucleotides, the CDR3 is TGTGCCAGCAGCGCCGGGGTTGGCCAGCCCCAGCATTTT.

CDR3 sequence reads: CASSQDWREGLYEQYF. Written as DNA, the CDR3 is TGCGCCAGCAGCCAAGATTGGCGGGAGGGCCTCTACGAGCAGTACTTC. The chain carries TRBV4-1 and TRBJ2-7, with 9 bases that match TRBD2. The germline V gene encodes CDR1 MGHRA and CDR2 YSYEKL. The CDR3 sequence is 16 residues long. Trimming cost V 0 bases and J 3 bases; bases outside gene matches: 6.

This clone has a handful of counts. The chain has TRBV19 and TRBJ2-3, with D unclear. Trimming cost V 10 bases and J 3 bases, with 14 bases left between them. The CDR3 is made up of 13 amino acids. The V gene's germline CDR1 is LNHDA and CDR2 SQIVND (reference sequence). CDR3 DNA: TGTGCCACCTCTTCCCAGGTAACAGATACGCAGTATTTT. Its translation: CATSSQVTDTQYF.

This sequence joins TRBV11-1 and TRBJ2-2; D remains unclear. In germline, CDR1 is SGHAT, CDR2 FQDESV (reference sequence). The V end was cut by 1 base, the J end by 5 bases, with 14 bases between. The CDR3 consists of 16 residues. The CDR3 region has the DNA TGTGCCAGCAGCTTAGGGGCTCTCGCCCAAACCGGGGAGCTGTTTTTT. Translating gives CASSLGALAQTGELFF.

The rearrangement joins TRBV5-1 to TRBJ2-7; 10 nucleotides match TRBD2. The CDR3 runs to 15 residues. Germline V gene data show CDR1 as SGHRS and CDR2 as YFSETQ. V lost 5 bases to trimming and J lost 1 base; unmatched junction nucleotides: 6. The CDR3 protein is CASRLGLAESYEQYF. CDR3 in DNA: TGCGCCAGCAGACTCGGACTAGCGGAATCCTACGAGCAGTACTTC.